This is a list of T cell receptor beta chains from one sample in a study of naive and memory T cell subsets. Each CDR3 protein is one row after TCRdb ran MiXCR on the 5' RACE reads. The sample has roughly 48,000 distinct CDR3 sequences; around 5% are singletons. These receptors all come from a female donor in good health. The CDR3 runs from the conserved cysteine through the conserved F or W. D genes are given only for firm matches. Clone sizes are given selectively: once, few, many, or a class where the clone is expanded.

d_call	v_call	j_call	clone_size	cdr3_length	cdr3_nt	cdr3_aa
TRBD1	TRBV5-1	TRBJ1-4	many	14	TGCGCCAGCAGCTTCAACAGGGGTAACGAAAAACTGTTTTTT	CASSFNRGNEKLFF
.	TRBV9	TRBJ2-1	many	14	TGTGCCAGCTGGGGCGGAGGGGCCTACAATGAGCAGTTCTTC	CASWGGGAYNEQFF
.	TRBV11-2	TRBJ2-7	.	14	TGTGCCAGCAGCTTAGCGGCAGTCTCCTACGAGCAGTACTTC	CASSLAAVSYEQYF
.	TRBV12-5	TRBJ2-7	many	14	TGTGCTAGTGGCCTGGACAGAATCCCATACGAGCAGTACTTC	CASGLDRIPYEQYF
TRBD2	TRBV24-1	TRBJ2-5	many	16	TGTGCCACCAGTGATTTTTCGCCAGGGAGGGACGAGACCCAGTACTTC	CATSDFSPGRDETQYF
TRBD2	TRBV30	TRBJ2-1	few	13	TGTGCCTGGAGCAGCGGGAGGGGTAATGAGCAGTTCTTC	CAWSSGRGNEQFF
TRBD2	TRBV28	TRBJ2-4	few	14	TGTGCCAGCAGAGTGCGGGAGGAGGGAAACATTCAGTACTTC	CASRVREEGNIQYF
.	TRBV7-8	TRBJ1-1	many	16	TGTGCCAGCAGCCGCTGGGACACTTTGCCGAACACTGAAGCTTTCTTT	CASSRWDTLPNTEAFF
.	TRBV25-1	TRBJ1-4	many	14	TGTGCCAGCAGTGACCCCATGGGGTCAACGAGACTGTTTTTT	CASSDPMGSTRLFF
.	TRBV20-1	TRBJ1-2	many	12	TGCAGTGCTAAAGACACAGTTCATGGCTACACCTTC	CSAKDTVHGYTF
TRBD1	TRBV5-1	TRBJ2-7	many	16	TGCGCCAGCAGCTTGGCCCCCGGGACAGGGTCCTACGAGCAGTACTTC	CASSLAPGTGSYEQYF
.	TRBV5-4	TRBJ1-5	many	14	TGTGCCAGCAGCTCGAGGGGGAGCAATCAGCCCCAGCATTTT	CASSSRGSNQPQHF
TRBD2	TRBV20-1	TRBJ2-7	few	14	TGCAGTGCCCCCCGGACTAGCGGGAGCCCTGAGCAGTACTTC	CSAPRTSGSPEQYF
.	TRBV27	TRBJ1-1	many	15	TGTGCCAGCAGTCCCCGGACAGATCGGGCCACTGAAGCTTTCTTT	CASSPRTDRATEAFF